A selection of T cell receptor beta chains follows, all from one sample in a study of naive and memory T cell subsets. TCRdb independently ran MiXCR on the 5' RACE reads; one entry per CDR3 protein. The top ten clones hold 15% to 20% of a sample with some 60,000 distinct CDR3 sequences, 7% to 8% of them seen once. The receptors were gathered from a female donor in good health. Both conserved end residues are part of each CDR3. D genes are given only for firm matches. Clone size appears in some rows only: once, few, many, or a class for an expanded clone.

CDR3nt: TGTGCCAGCAGTGGGACGGCGAACACTGAAGCTTTCTTT
CDR3aa: CASSGTANTEAFF
j_gene: TRBJ1-1
d_gene: NA
v_gene: TRBV2
abundance: NA

CDR3nt: TGTGCCAGCAGATCCACCATTGCAGGGTTCGGGGAGCTGTTTTTT
CDR3aa: CASRSTIAGFGELFF
j_gene: TRBJ2-2
d_gene: NA
v_gene: TRBV6-2/TRBV6-3
abundance: few

CDR3nt: TGCGCCAGCAGCTTGGTTCCACTAGCGGGGGGATCCAATGAGCAGTTCTTC
CDR3aa: CASSLVPLAGGSNEQFF
j_gene: TRBJ2-1
d_gene: TRBD2
v_gene: TRBV5-1
abundance: few

CDR3nt: TGTGCCACGGGGGGCTTTACAGATACGCAGTATTTT
CDR3aa: CATGGFTDTQYF
j_gene: TRBJ2-3
d_gene: NA
v_gene: TRBV5-5
abundance: NA

CDR3nt: TGTGCCAGCAGCTTCGGCCCCCGAGGCGGCACTGAAGCTTTCTTT
CDR3aa: CASSFGPRGGTEAFF
j_gene: TRBJ1-1
d_gene: NA
v_gene: TRBV11-1
abundance: few

CDR3nt: TGTGCCAGCACCCTAGCGGGAGTAACAGATACGCAGTATTTT
CDR3aa: CASTLAGVTDTQYF
j_gene: TRBJ2-3
d_gene: TRBD2
v_gene: TRBV12-3/TRBV12-4
abundance: NA

CDR3nt: TGTGCCAGCAGTATCGCTAGCTCACTCGAAGAGACCCAGTACTTC
CDR3aa: CASSIASSLEETQYF
j_gene: TRBJ2-5
d_gene: NA
v_gene: TRBV28
abundance: many

CDR3nt: TGTGCCAGCAGAAGACAGGGGCAAGAGACCCAGTACTTC
CDR3aa: CASRRQGQETQYF
j_gene: TRBJ2-5
d_gene: TRBD1
v_gene: TRBV28
abundance: NA

CDR3nt: TGCAGTGCTAGGGTAATTAGCAATCAGCCCCAGCATTTT
CDR3aa: CSARVISNQPQHF
j_gene: TRBJ1-5
d_gene: NA
v_gene: TRBV20-1
abundance: many

CDR3nt: TGTGCCAGCAGTAAACGGGACTTGAACACTGAAGCTTTCTTT
CDR3aa: CASSKRDLNTEAFF
j_gene: TRBJ1-1
d_gene: NA
v_gene: TRBV12-3/TRBV12-4
abundance: many

CDR3nt: TGTGCCAGCATCAGACTAGCGGGAGGGGGAAAGGAGCAGTTCTTC
CDR3aa: CASIRLAGGGKEQFF
j_gene: TRBJ2-1
d_gene: TRBD2
v_gene: TRBV6-2/TRBV6-3
abundance: few

CDR3nt: TGTGCCAGCAGCAAAGCAGCTTCGACAGCCAACTATGGCTACACCTTC
CDR3aa: CASSKAASTANYGYTF
j_gene: TRBJ1-2
d_gene: NA
v_gene: TRBV6-5
abundance: few

CDR3nt: TGCAGTGCGGAGGGGCCGAACACCGGGGAGCTGTTTTTT
CDR3aa: CSAEGPNTGELFF
j_gene: TRBJ2-2
d_gene: NA
v_gene: TRBV20-1
abundance: many

CDR3nt: TGTGCCAGCAGTTCTAGCGGGAGTAAGGATGAGCAGTTCTTC
CDR3aa: CASSSSGSKDEQFF
j_gene: TRBJ2-1
d_gene: TRBD2
v_gene: TRBV12-3/TRBV12-4
abundance: once

CDR3nt: TGTGCCAGCAGCGTAGGCCTGGTCGTAGAAGATACGCAGTATTTT
CDR3aa: CASSVGLVVEDTQYF
j_gene: TRBJ2-3
d_gene: NA
v_gene: TRBV9
abundance: NA

CDR3nt: TGTGCCAGCAGCTCCCAGGGGGCCGATACGCAGTATTTT
CDR3aa: CASSSQGADTQYF
j_gene: TRBJ2-3
d_gene: TRBD1
v_gene: TRBV7-9
abundance: many

CDR3nt: TGTGCCAGCAGCGTGACTACTGTGAACACCGGGGAGCTGTTTTTT
CDR3aa: CASSVTTVNTGELFF
j_gene: TRBJ2-2
d_gene: NA
v_gene: TRBV6-1
abundance: few

CDR3nt: TGTGCCAGCAGCCAAGGGGGCTCCCAAGAGACCCAGTACTTC
CDR3aa: CASSQGGSQETQYF
j_gene: TRBJ2-5
d_gene: TRBD1
v_gene: TRBV28
abundance: few

CDR3nt: TGTGCCAGCAGCGTACAGAGAAGCACTGAAGCTTTCTTT
CDR3aa: CASSVQRSTEAFF
j_gene: TRBJ1-1
d_gene: NA
v_gene: TRBV11-3
abundance: NA

CDR3nt: TGTGCCAGCAGCTTAGCTAGCGGGATCAACAATGAGCAGTTCTTC
CDR3aa: CASSLASGINNEQFF
j_gene: TRBJ2-1
d_gene: TRBD2
v_gene: TRBV7-3
abundance: NA